This TCR beta chain was obtained from a study of OX40 agonist ivuxolimab in advanced cancers. Across the study: Patients with hepatocellular carcinoma, melanoma, renal cell or head and neck cancer made up the dose-escalation patients. With a range of roughly 20 to 85, age averaged approximately 60 years, and around 80% were male.

Method: immunoSEQ multiplex PCR; TCRdb's copy keeps in-frame clones and lacks some. The sample includes 71,000 or so clones, more than 75% seen only once; the top ten take roughly 0.79%. Points from the study as a whole: Low levels of normalized T-cell clonal expansion also appeared in some nonresponders. With doses of 0.1 to 3.0 mg/kg, CD4+ and CD8+ blood T cells had undergone clonal expansion by week 6.

This clone appeared a few times. Its target is unknown. Germline CDR1 ENHRY, CDR2 SYGVKD. The CDR3 sequence is 16 residues long. V lost 5 bases and J lost 2; bases outside the gene matches: 5. The source of this sequence is an adult with an advanced solid tumor such as melanoma, head and neck, liver or kidney cancer. This sequence joins TRBV10-3 and TRBJ2-2; 10 bases are a match to TRBD2. The starting material was CD4+ or CD8+ T cells sorted from blood, obtained in a trial of the OX40 agonist ivuxolimab. The CDR3 DNA reads as TGTGCCATCAGTACCGGGACTAGCGCTAACACCGGGGAGCTGTTTTTT. This encodes CAISTGTSANTGELFF.